This T cell receptor beta chain was captured in a study of T-cell memory formation after mild COVID-19. In regard to this clonotype: The antigen is not known.

TCRdb analysed the 5' RACE reads with MiXCR anew, one entry per CDR3 protein. The sample contains around 450,000 distinct CDR3 sequences, 20% to 25% of which appear only once. The study, taken as a whole, reports: Researchers found some responding clones in pre-infection memory, a sign that cross-reactive memory joined. Balance between CD4 and CD8 was seen in clones contracting day 15 to 85, and a CD4+ lean was seen in later expanders. Among contracting clones, CD4+ were mainly CM/EM and CD8+ enriched in EMRA. Nothing confirmed that second-wave clones peaking on day 37 were specific for SARS-CoV-2.

CDR1 is SEHNR and CDR2 is FQNEAQ in the germline V gene (reference sequence). The length of the CDR3 is 14 residues. V lost 5 bases and J 4 bases, leaving 14 bases between the germline ends. Specimen: PBMCs or a T cell subset sorted from them (not recorded which). This TCR came from an adult woman who had mild COVID-19 (a few samples of this study predate the infection). Cell type and time point are not known. The chain joins TRBV7-9 to TRBJ1-1, with D unresolved. The CDR3 here is CASSPNSLGTEAFF. The CDR3 DNA sequence: TGTGCCAGCAGCCCGAACTCACTCGGCACTGAAGCTTTCTTT.